Following are 20 T cell receptor beta chains from one sample sequenced in a study of OX40 agonist ivuxolimab in advanced cancers. This table comes from immunoSEQ multiplex PCR, and its TCRdb copy is limited to in-frame clones, with some not included. Counted here are tens of thousands of clones, about 84% occurring once; the ten biggest clones make up over 0.4%. The material sequenced was CD4+ or CD8+ T cells sorted from blood, taken in a trial of the OX40 agonist ivuxolimab. The receptors derive from an adult with an advanced solid tumor such as melanoma, head and neck, liver or kidney cancer.

The genes are TRBV6-5 and TRBJ1-3; D is uncertain. The V and J ends lost 6 bases and 4 bases respectively, with 10 bases between them. This CDR3 is 13 amino acids long. The V gene's germline CDR1 is MNHEY and CDR2 SVGAGI. The CDR3 is CASRGLGGNTIYF. In DNA, the CDR3 is TGTGCCAGCAGAGGGTTGGGAGGAAACACCATATATTTT.

CDR3 loop: CASTDPSGTSTDTQYF. The CDR3 nucleotides read TGTGCCAGCACCGACCCTTCCGGGACTAGCACAGATACGCAGTATTTT. The V call is TRBV2, the J call TRBJ2-3, with TRBD2 as a possible D gene (6 bases). Germline V gene data show CDR1 as SNHLY and CDR2 as FYNNEI. V shed 7 bases and J shed 0 bases, with 17 bases lying between them. CDR3 length equals 16 residues.

V usage is TRBV2 and J usage is TRBJ2-1; the D is unclear. The germline V gene encodes CDR1 SNHLY and CDR2 FYNNEI. V shed 8 bases and J shed 8 bases, with 10 bases lying between them. The CDR3 totals 11 residues. CDR3 region: CASPVADEQFF. In nucleotides, the CDR3 is TGTGCCAGCCCTGTCGCAGATGAGCAGTTCTTC.

The genes are TRBV6-5 and TRBJ1-1; tentative D call: TRBD1 (5 bases). V was cut by 8 bases and J by 11 bases, with 18 bases left in between. From germline, CDR1 is MNHEY and CDR2 SVGAGI. The CDR3 has 12 residues. The CDR3 sequence: CASYRPGGDAFF. The DNA of the CDR3 is TGTGCCAGCTACAGGCCAGGCGGAGATGCTTTCTTT.

CDR3 sequence: CASSPQGLAGVSEQYF. CDR3 DNA: TGTGCCAGTAGCCCTCAGGGACTAGCGGGAGTTAGCGAGCAGTACTTC. V and J are TRBV19 and TRBJ2-7; 14 nucleotides line up with TRBD2. CDR1 LNHDA and CDR2 SQIVND come from the germline V gene (reference sequence). V was clipped by 6 bases and J by 6 bases; unmatched bases: 10. This CDR3 is built from 16 residues.

The rearrangement links TRBV5-3 to TRBJ2-3; D not resolved. TRBV5-3 is known as an ORF, though its function is uncertain. The CDR3 spans 12 residues. V was clipped by 4 bases and J by 2 bases, with 5 bases between them. The CDR3 protein is CARSGVTDTQYF. CDR3 sequence (DNA): TGTGCCAGAAGCGGGGTCACAGATACGCAGTATTTT.

This chain uses TRBV27 with TRBJ2-7; 7 bases are a match to TRBD1. CDR1 is MNHEY and CDR2 is SMNVEV in the germline V gene (reference sequence). The CDR3 sequence is 13 residues long. The V and J ends lost 7 bases and 4 bases, in that order; junction bases with no gene match: 7. The CDR3 region has the DNA TGTGCCAGCAATCGGACAGGAGTTTACGAGCAGTACTTC. Protein: CASNRTGVYEQYF.

The J gene is TRBJ2-7, the V gene TRBV28; D is possibly TRBD1 (6 bases). Germline CDR1 is MDHEN and CDR2 is SYDVKM. This CDR3 comprises 14 residues. V gave up 3 bases and J gave up 1 base, with 10 bases separating them. The CDR3: CASSFPRGSYEQYF. The CDR3 nucleotides read TGTGCCAGCAGTTTCCCCAGGGGATCCTACGAGCAGTACTTC.

In the case of this clone: Other nucleotide sequences from this sample produce the same CDR3. The chain carries TRBV7-2 and TRBJ1-1; no clear D. The CDR3 extends over 13 amino acids. Trimming left V 1 base short and J 5 bases short, with 8 bases between. Germline assignment: CDR1 SGHTA and CDR2 FQGNSA. CDR3 sequence: CASSLVRGTEAFF. The CDR3 nucleotides are TGTGCCAGCAGCTTAGTACGGGGTACTGAAGCTTTCTTT.

This rearrangement joins TRBV21-1 to TRBJ1-2; the table names TRBD1, a call not compared with the DNA. TRBV21-1 corresponds to a pseudogene. The CDR3 length is 16 residues. The CDR3 reads CASSPKSGTGSRPSTF. Written as DNA, the CDR3 is TGTGCCAGCAGCCCAAAATCCGGGACAGGGTCTCGTCCATCCACCTTC.

This clone has a count of ten or more. This chain uses TRBV30 with TRBJ2-7; no definite D call. V lost 1 base, J lost 4 bases, and 8 bases lay in between. This CDR3 spans 12 amino acids. Germline CDR1 and CDR2: GTSNPN and SVGIG (reference sequence). CDR3 protein: CAWSGGRYEQYF. Here the CDR3 DNA reads TGTGCCTGGAGTGGGGGAAGGTACGAGCAGTACTTC.

Details on this clone: The identical CDR3 is also encoded by other nucleotide sequences in the sample. The chain combines TRBV5-1 with TRBJ1-2, with 8 bases identical to TRBD1. The CDR3 has 14 residues. The ends lost 4 bases at V and 0 bases at J; junction bases unmatched: 2. Germline CDR1 SGHRS, CDR2 YFSETQ. This CDR3 reads CASSRTGTNYGYTF. CDR3 coding DNA: TGCGCCAGCAGCCGGACAGGGACTAACTATGGCTACACCTTC.

V gene TRBV7-6 combines with J gene TRBJ2-5, with D perhaps TRBD1 or TRBD2 (5 bases each). This CDR3 is 14 amino acids long. Germline assignment: CDR1 SGHVS and CDR2 FNYEAQ. Trimming removed 5 bases at V and 1 base at J, with 11 bases between. The CDR3 region has the DNA TGTGCCAGCAGCCTCGGGGCTAGCCAAGAGACCCAGTACTTC. Its translation: CASSLGASQETQYF.

The V call is TRBV28, the J call TRBJ1-5; no firm D call. This CDR3 spans 14 amino acids. Per germline, CDR1 MDHEN and CDR2 SYDVKM. V was trimmed by 6 bases and J by 6 bases, leaving 15 bases between them. CDR3 sequence (DNA): TGTGCCAGCAGAGGAGGGCGTTCTATTCAGCCCCAGCATTTT. Translation gives CASRGGRSIQPQHF.

The genes are TRBV7-2 and TRBJ2-5; no reliable D call. This CDR3 is built from 14 residues. The V gene's germline CDR1 is SGHTA and CDR2 FQGNSA. V was cut by 4 bases and J by 5 bases, with 14 bases left in between. The CDR3, as DNA: TGTGCCAGCAGCTCCCCCCCCCGTCTGGAGACCCAGTACTTC. It encodes CASSSPPRLETQYF.

The rearrangement joins TRBV6-6 to TRBJ1-1; tentative D call: TRBD1 (5 bases). Germline assignment: CDR1 MNHNY and CDR2 SVGAGI (reference sequence). This CDR3 contains 15 residues. Trimming shortened V by 0 bases and J by 5 bases, and 13 bases separated the two germline ends. CDR3 DNA: TGTGCCAGCAGTTACTCCGGTTCAGGGATTACTGAAGCTTTCTTT. Its protein product is CASSYSGSGITEAFF.

This sequence joins TRBV5-6 and TRBJ2-1, with D perhaps matching TRBD1 (7 bases). Germline V gene lookup returns CDR1 SGHDT and CDR2 YYEEEE. Deletions cut 3 bases from V and 10 bases from J, with 17 bases between. The CDR3 spans 14 residues. CDR3 protein: CASSWTSGGYEQFF. The CDR3 DNA reads as TGTGCCAGCAGCTGGACCTCAGGGGGGTACGAGCAGTTCTTC.

J is TRBJ2-2 and V is TRBV27; D is unresolved. Germline CDR1 reads MNHEY; CDR2 reads SMNVEV (reference sequence). Trimming removed 2 bases from V and 6 bases from J, with 7 bases in between. The length of the CDR3 is 13 residues. CDR3 amino acids: CASSLKDSGELFF. As DNA, the CDR3 is TGTGCCAGCAGTTTAAAGGATTCCGGGGAGCTGTTTTTT.

This sequence joins TRBV5-8 and TRBJ2-3; 9 bases map to TRBD2. V trimming: 2 bases; J trimming: 2 bases; junction bases outside the gene matches: 6. CDR1 and CDR2 (germline): SGHTS, YDEGEE. The CDR3 is 16 residues long. The DNA of the CDR3 is TGTGCCAGCAGCTTCCTAGCGGGGAGAAACACAGATACGCAGTATTTT. This gives the protein CASSFLAGRNTDTQYF.

The chain uses TRBV27 and TRBJ1-1, with D unclear. From germline, CDR1 is MNHEY and CDR2 SMNVEV (reference sequence). Trimming pared 5 bases from V and 5 bases from J, leaving 12 bases between. CDR3 length: 13 residues. The CDR3 loop is CASSPRSDTEAFF. The CDR3 nucleotides read TGTGCCAGCAGTCCCCGGTCGGATACTGAAGCTTTCTTT.